This TCR beta chain was obtained from a study of blood T cell repertoires in COVID-19. Study in general: COVID-19 samples from acute and convalescent phases originated in the United States, Italy and Spain. Sample material is recorded as cDNA or gDNA derived from T cells, B-cell-depleted T cells, or PBMCs.

The trim removed 1 base at V and 4 bases at J, leaving 7 bases unmatched. The CDR3 has 17 residues. The germline gives CDR1 LGHNA, CDR2 YSLEER. Under the authors' procedure: Nucleated cell number was recorded as an estimate derived from reference gene primer amplification. Measured with immunoSEQ multiplex PCR; TCRdb has only the in-frame clones, and not every one. V and J calls plus clone size are reproduced from that table; the DNA served to infer D and trimming. The data show 95,000 or so clones, with less than 90% seen just once and 0.95% to 1.5% held by the top ten. This receptor was identified in an elderly man with active or convalescent COVID-19. The specimen was peripheral blood. The chain employs TRBV4-3 and TRBJ2-1; the match to TRBD2 covers 10 bases. CDR3 loop: CASSQGSLAGEYNEQFF. DNA for the CDR3: TGCGCCAGCAGCCAAGGCTCTCTAGCGGGAGAGTACAATGAGCAGTTCTTC.